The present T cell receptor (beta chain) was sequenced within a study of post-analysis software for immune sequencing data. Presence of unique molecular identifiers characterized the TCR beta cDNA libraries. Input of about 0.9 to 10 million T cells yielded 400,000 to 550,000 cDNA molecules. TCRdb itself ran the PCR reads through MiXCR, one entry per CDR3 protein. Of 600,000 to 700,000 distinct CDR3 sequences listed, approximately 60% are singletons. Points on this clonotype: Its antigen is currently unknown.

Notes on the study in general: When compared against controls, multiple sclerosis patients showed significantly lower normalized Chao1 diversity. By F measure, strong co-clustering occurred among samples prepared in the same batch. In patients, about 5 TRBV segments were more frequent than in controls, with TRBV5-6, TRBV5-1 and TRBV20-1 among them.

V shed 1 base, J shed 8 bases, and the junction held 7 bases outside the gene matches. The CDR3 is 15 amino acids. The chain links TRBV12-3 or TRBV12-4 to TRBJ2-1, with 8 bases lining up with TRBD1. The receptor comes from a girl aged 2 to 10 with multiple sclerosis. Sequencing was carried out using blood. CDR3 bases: TGTGCCAGCAGTTTAGGGACAGGGACTTGGGATGAGCAGTTCTTC. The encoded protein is CASSLGTGTWDEQFF.